Below are 22 T cell receptor beta chains sequenced from a single sample in a study of blood T cells in healthy people across ages (dated by TCRdb to about 2015). Library construction relied on 5' RACE. Sequencing took place on an Illumina HiSeq 2500. The second PCR ran for about 6 to 12 cycles and used a J-beta primer mix along with a sample-barcoded 5' primer. TCRdb trimmed the raw reads at Q25, called clones with MiXCR and kept productive beta chains. One record per CDR3 amino acid sequence lists the most common genes and DNA. Counted in this sample were 1.5 million to 2 million distinct CDR3 sequences; roughly 28% of them appeared once. The top ten hold over 7% of the sample. The material sequenced was blood. These receptors were taken from a woman in her twenties or thirties in good health.

For the CDR3, the DNA is TGTGCCAGCAGTTGCGGGACAGTCAACTATGGCTACACCTTC. Protein: CASSCGTVNYGYTF. The V and J genes are TRBV28 and TRBJ1-2; TRBD1 matches at 7 bases. V was clipped by 4 bases and J by 2 bases; unmatched bases: 4. This CDR3 has 14 residues. CDR1 and CDR2 from the germline V gene are MDHEN and SYDVKM.

A few counts support this clonotype. This chain links TRBV20-1 with TRBJ2-5; D is ambiguous. The germline CDR1 and CDR2 sequences are DFQATT and SNEGSKA (reference sequence). The CDR3 contains 13 residues. V was clipped by 0 bases and J by 5 bases, with 10 bases between them. Written as DNA, the CDR3 is TGCAGTGCTAGAGATTCGGTGTGGGAGACCCAGTACTTC. Its protein product is CSARDSVWETQYF.

The chain uses TRBV29-1 and TRBJ2-1, with 9 bases that match TRBD2. This CDR3 has 14 residues. Per the germline V gene, CDR1 is SQVTM and CDR2 is ANQGSEA. V lost 3 bases, J lost 11 bases, and 11 bases stayed unmatched. The DNA for the CDR3 is TGCAGCGTTGAGCCAATGTCTAGCGGGACAAAGCAGTTCTTC. Amino acid sequence: CSVEPMSSGTKQFF.

This rearrangement joins TRBV7-2 to TRBJ2-3, with D possibly being TRBD2 (7 bases). CDR1 and CDR2 (germline): SGHTA, FQGNSA. The V and J ends lost 8 bases and 4 bases respectively, with 19 bases between them. CDR3 length equals 15 residues. In DNA form, the CDR3 reads TGTGCCAGCCCCTCCCGCGGGGGCCCACCAGATACGCAGTATTTT. This codes for CASPSRGGPPDTQYF.

This clonotype was seen many times. The chain combines TRBV12-3 or TRBV12-4 with TRBJ2-1; D is possibly TRBD2 (5 bases). The CDR3 sequence is 13 residues long. The V end lost 5 bases, the J end lost 13 bases, and 18 bases lay between the germline ends. The CDR3 sequence: CASSLLLRGTQFF. The CDR3 coding sequence is TGTGCCAGCAGTCTCCTCCTCCGGGGTACCCAGTTCTTC.

This clonotype was seen ten or more times. V is TRBV20-1 and J is TRBJ1-2, with no clear D. With 6 bases removed from V and 2 bases from J, the gap between germline ends came to 10 bases. This CDR3 region has 12 residues. Germline lookup yields CDR1 DFQATT and CDR2 SNEGSKA (reference sequence). CDR3 sequence reads: CSALAINYGYTF. In nucleotides, the CDR3 is TGCAGTGCCCTAGCCATAAACTATGGCTACACCTTC.

The V and J genes are TRBV7-3 and TRBJ2-2, with unresolved D. CDR1 SGHTA and CDR2 FQGTGA come from the germline V gene. The CDR3 covers 12 residues. V lost 4 bases, J lost 6 bases, and 6 bases lay in between. This CDR3 reads CASSSSAGELFF. The CDR3 DNA sequence: TGTGCCAGCAGCTCGTCGGCCGGGGAGCTGTTTTTT.

This clonotype was found many times. The rearrangement links TRBV11-2 to TRBJ1-3; D gene uncertain. CDR3 size: 14 residues. In germline, CDR1 is SGHAT, CDR2 FQNNGV. V lost 5 bases and J lost 4, with 12 bases in between. The CDR3 DNA sequence: TGTGCCAGCAGCACCGGGTCATCAGGAAACACCATATATTTT. It is translated as CASSTGSSGNTIYF.

This clonotype was seen a handful of times. V gene TRBV20-1 combines with J gene TRBJ2-4; unclear D gene. CDR3 length: 11 amino acids. Germline-derived CDR1 and CDR2 are DFQATT and SNEGSKA (reference sequence). Trimming left V 0 bases short and J 13 bases short, with 10 bases between. The CDR3 region has the DNA TGCAGTGCTAGAGATTATTCGGAGCAGTACTTC. It encodes CSARDYSEQYF.

The chain carries TRBV10-2 and TRBJ1-2; TRBD1 matches at 8 bases. Trimming removed 3 bases from V and 4 bases from J; junction bases left unmatched: 7. Germline CDR1 is WSHSY and CDR2 is SAAADI. This CDR3 region has 15 residues. CDR3 coding DNA: TGCGCCAGCAGTGAAAGGCAGGGGGCCATCTATGGCTACACCTTC. Translated: CASSERQGAIYGYTF.

In this sample, this clonotype turned up many times. This rearrangement joins TRBV5-1 to TRBJ2-7; no reliable D call. V gave up 0 bases and J gave up 2 bases, with 6 bases separating them. Germline lookup yields CDR1 SGHRS and CDR2 YFSETQ. The CDR3 is made up of 13 amino acids. The CDR3 nucleotides are TGCGCCAGCAGCTTGGACGGAGCCTACGAGCAGTACTTC. This translates into CASSLDGAYEQYF.

This chain links TRBV12-3 or TRBV12-4 with TRBJ2-7; D assignment may be TRBD1 or TRBD2 (5 bases each). The V end lost 4 bases, the J end lost 6 bases, and 19 bases lay between the germline ends. The CDR3 is made up of 15 amino acids. The CDR3 loop reads CASSSEGQGGSEQYF. The CDR3 bases are TGTGCCAGCAGTTCTGAGGGGCAAGGAGGTAGCGAGCAGTACTTC.

This clonotype has a single count. The gene calls are TRBV6-2 or TRBV6-3 and TRBJ2-7, with 10 bases aligning to TRBD2. The CDR3 runs 15 residues. Trimming took 4 bases from V and 3 from J; bases not matched to a gene: 6. The germline V gene encodes CDR1 MNHEY and CDR2 SVGEGT. The CDR3 nucleotides read TGTGCCAGCAGTTGCCCGGGACTAGCGAGCTACGAGCAGTACTTC. Amino acids: CASSCPGLASYEQYF.

The rearrangement joins TRBV6-6 to TRBJ1-5; D gene ambiguous. Germline V gene sequence: CDR1 MNHNY, CDR2 SVGAGI (reference sequence). The CDR3 covers 14 residues. With 5 bases removed from V and 6 bases from J, the gap between germline ends came to 14 bases. The CDR3 DNA sequence: TGTGCCAGCAGTGCTGATCTAGGGAGTCAGCCCCAGCATTTT. This sequence encodes CASSADLGSQPQHF.

This sequence joins TRBV28 and TRBJ2-7; D gene uncertain. CDR1 is MDHEN and CDR2 is SYDVKM in the germline V gene. This CDR3 is built from 15 residues. V was cut by 1 base and J by 5 bases, with 15 bases left in between. CDR3 coding DNA: TGTGCCAGCAGTTTATACGGCGGACCCTTGGACGAGCAGTACTTC. Translated, it gives CASSLYGGPLDEQYF.

This clonotype was seen repeatedly, ten times or more. The V gene is TRBV20-1, the J gene TRBJ2-1, with D perhaps TRBD2 (6 bases). CDR3 size: 14 residues. Germline CDR1 and CDR2: DFQATT and SNEGSKA (reference sequence). V lost 3 bases and J lost 4, with 13 bases in between. The DNA of the CDR3 is TGCAGTGCTAGGGAGGGTCGGGCTTACAATGAGCAGTTCTTC. Protein product: CSAREGRAYNEQFF.

V and J are TRBV6-6 and TRBJ1-4, with D unresolved. The CDR3 contains 14 residues. Germline V lookup: CDR1 MNHNY, CDR2 SVGAGI (reference sequence). Trimming shortened V by 0 bases and J by 8 bases, and 10 bases separated the two germline ends. The CDR3: CASSYSLRREKLFF. For the CDR3, the DNA is TGTGCCAGCAGTTACTCGTTAAGGAGAGAAAAACTGTTTTTT.

This clonotype was found a few times. V is TRBV6-1 and J is TRBJ2-1; D possibly matches TRBD1 or TRBD2 (5 bases each). Germline V gene data show CDR1 as MNHNS and CDR2 as SASEGT. V shed 2 bases and J shed 14 bases, with 13 bases lying between them. The CDR3 covers 12 residues. CDR3 bases: TGTGCCAGCAGTGAATCGGGTCTGGGGGAGTTCTTC. This codes for CASSESGLGEFF.

This clonotype appeared a few times. This chain connects TRBV27 to TRBJ2-5; D call uncertain. CDR3 length: 15 amino acids. Per germline, CDR1 MNHEY and CDR2 SMNVEV (reference sequence). The V gene lost 0 bases and the J gene lost 1 base, with 9 bases spanning the gap. The CDR3 here is CASSLSSWGQETQYF. CDR3 DNA sequence: TGTGCCAGCAGTTTATCTTCCTGGGGCCAAGAGACCCAGTACTTC.

In its sample, this clonotype was seen many times. The V gene is TRBV5-6, the J gene TRBJ2-5; 8 bases agree with TRBD2. Per germline, CDR1 SGHDT and CDR2 YYEEEE. The CDR3 length is 15 residues. The junction had 10 bases not matched to a gene; V was cut back by 4 bases and J by 5 bases. CDR3 protein: CASSGEAGVTETQYF. The CDR3 DNA follows: TGTGCCAGCAGCGGAGAAGCGGGAGTGACGGAGACCCAGTACTTC.

This clonotype has a handful of counts. The chain joins TRBV12-3 or TRBV12-4 to TRBJ1-6, with D perhaps matching TRBD1 (5 bases). Between the trimmed V and J ends, which lost 5 bases and 10 bases, there was a span of 18 bases. The CDR3 contains 15 residues. The CDR3 region has the DNA TGTGCCAGCAGTCTTCAGGGAGGGATCGGGTCACCCCTCCACTTT. It specifies CASSLQGGIGSPLHF.

The CDR3 region is CASSLSTARYEQYF. DNA for the CDR3: TGCGCCAGCAGCCTTTCGACAGCCCGGTACGAGCAGTACTTC. The V and J genes are TRBV5-1 and TRBJ2-7; tentative D call: TRBD1 (5 bases). Trimming pared 4 bases from V and 4 bases from J, leaving 15 bases between. The V gene's germline CDR1 is SGHRS and CDR2 YFSETQ. CDR3 length equals 14 residues.